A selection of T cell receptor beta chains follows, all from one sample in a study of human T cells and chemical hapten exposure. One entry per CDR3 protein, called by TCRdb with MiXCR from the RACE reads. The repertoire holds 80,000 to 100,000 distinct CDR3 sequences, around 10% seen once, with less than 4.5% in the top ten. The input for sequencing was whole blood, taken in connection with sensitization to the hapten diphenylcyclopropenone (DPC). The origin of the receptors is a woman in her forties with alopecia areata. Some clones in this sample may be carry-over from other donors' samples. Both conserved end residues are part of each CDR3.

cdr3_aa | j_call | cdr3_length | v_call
CASTKWVGNSGNTIYF | TRBJ1-3 | 16 | TRBV21-1
CASSLVFHNNEKLFF | TRBJ1-4 | 15 | TRBV11-2
CASSRRVLGGLGADTQYF | TRBJ2-3 | 18 | TRBV12-3/TRBV12-4
CAIPPWGAGGGKTTTNEKLFF | TRBJ1-4 | 21 | TRBV10-3
CASSSSYAGYEQYF | TRBJ2-7 | 14 | TRBV12-3/TRBV12-4
CASSLDPGVGNTEAFF | TRBJ1-1 | 16 | TRBV7-9
CSVLSGNTIYF | TRBJ1-3 | 11 | TRBV29-1
CSAQGRDEKLFF | TRBJ1-4 | 12 | TRBV20-1
CSVGDWSHTQYF | TRBJ2-3 | 12 | TRBV29-1
CASSQEATGTDTQYF | TRBJ2-3 | 15 | TRBV4-1
CASSFLGQRETQYF | TRBJ2-5 | 14 | TRBV7-2
CASSLGEGLNQPQHF | TRBJ1-5 | 15 | TRBV12-3/TRBV12-4
CASRGTAFGGELFF | TRBJ2-2 | 14 | TRBV6-2/TRBV6-3
CASSFSGGTQYF | TRBJ2-5 | 12 | TRBV12-3/TRBV12-4
CASSRPQGENSPLHF | TRBJ1-6 | 15 | TRBV28
CASSQDRDILNEQYF | TRBJ2-7 | 15 | TRBV4-3
CATGMTSYEQYF | TRBJ2-7 | 12 | TRBV14
CASSPPNKETQYF | TRBJ2-5 | 13 | TRBV7-9
CASSLDGQGFYEQYF | TRBJ2-7 | 15 | TRBV5-1
CSARDIGRPSGSYEQYF | TRBJ2-7 | 17 | TRBV20-1
CASSTKGSYEQYF | TRBJ2-7 | 13 | TRBV21-1
CASSQRTAANQPQHF | TRBJ1-5 | 15 | TRBV12-3/TRBV12-4
CSASRPDSNQPQHF | TRBJ1-5 | 14 | TRBV20-1
CASCPMGGRGEKLFF | TRBJ1-4 | 15 | TRBV5-1
CATTLTGSYEQYF | TRBJ2-7 | 13 | TRBV3-1
CASSYVSYNSPLHF | TRBJ1-6 | 14 | TRBV6-5
CATLDRFQTYEQYF | TRBJ2-7 | 14 | TRBV4-1
CASSQGQALYGYTF | TRBJ1-2 | 14 | TRBV14
CASRPSGTRPGELFF | TRBJ2-2 | 15 | TRBV6-5
CSVDFAAGVGTQYF | TRBJ2-5 | 14 | TRBV29-1
CSALSPQGARVSNQPQHF | TRBJ1-5 | 18 | TRBV20-1
CASSYTPGQTDQETQYF | TRBJ2-5 | 17 | TRBV6-5
CASRRQGAGSNQPQHF | TRBJ1-5 | 16 | TRBV2
CSARDRGTAYGYTF | TRBJ1-2 | 14 | TRBV20-1
CASSSPPGTGPPSNTGELFF | TRBJ2-2 | 20 | TRBV7-9
CASSSDRVNSYTF | TRBJ1-2 | 13 | TRBV7-9
CASRPSPGTGGGDEQFF | TRBJ2-1 | 17 | TRBV28
CASSLRQVGDNEKLFF | TRBJ1-4 | 16 | TRBV28
CASSVPGTSGATEQFF | TRBJ2-1 | 16 | TRBV9
CASSLGILATNEKLFF | TRBJ1-4 | 16 | TRBV7-9
CASSLDGDGYGYTF | TRBJ1-2 | 14 | TRBV7-8
CSARSPLLYQPQHF | TRBJ1-5 | 14 | TRBV20-1
CASSPGQGIFLDGYTF | TRBJ1-2 | 16 | TRBV5-8
CSARDRGRGSEKLFF | TRBJ1-4 | 15 | TRBV20-1
CASSEAQGGQTYEQYF | TRBJ2-7 | 16 | TRBV6-1
CASRRTGPQDQPQHF | TRBJ1-5 | 15 | TRBV6-2/TRBV6-3